The 32 T cell receptor beta chains below come from one sample, sequenced in a study of neurological immune-mediated disorders. TCRdb reanalysed the 5' RACE reads using MiXCR and keeps one entry per CDR3 protein. Here the sample spans about 55,000 distinct CDR3 sequences, 3% to 4.5% being singletons. Sequenced sample: CD4+ T cells from blood. Source of these receptors: a woman aged 40 to 49 with multiple sclerosis.

This clonotype was counted many times. The rearrangement uses TRBV7-9 and TRBJ2-1; D might be TRBD1 or TRBD2, each matching 5 bases. The CDR3 contains 15 residues. V was trimmed by 5 bases and J by 6 bases, leaving 17 bases between them. Germline CDR1 SEHNR, CDR2 FQNEAQ (reference sequence). For the CDR3, the DNA is TGTGCCAGCAGCCCCCCGGGGCTGAGGGGCAATGAGCAGTTCTTC. Residues: CASSPPGLRGNEQFF.

This clonotype was detected ten times or more. V and J are TRBV18 and TRBJ1-1; D gene uncertain. Per germline, CDR1 KGHSH and CDR2 LQKENI. This CDR3 is built from 15 residues. V was shortened by 4 bases and J by 0 bases, with 12 bases between the two germline ends. CDR3: CASSHTDLLNTEAFF. The CDR3 DNA follows: TGTGCCAGCTCACATACCGATCTTCTGAACACTGAAGCTTTCTTT. Looking up the rest from reference TRBV18 and TRBJ1-1 gives the full variable domain: NAGVMQNPRHLVRRRGQEARLRCSPMKGHSHVYWYRQLPEEGLKFMVYLQKENIIDESGMPKERFSAEFPKEGPSILRIQQVVRGDSAAYFCASSHTDLLNTEAFFGQGTRLTVV.

This clonotype has at least ten counts. V and J are TRBV29-1 and TRBJ1-2; D perhaps matches TRBD1 (5 bases). Germline CDR1 and CDR2: SQVTM and ANQGSEA. The CDR3 sequence is 13 residues long. Trimming pared 5 bases from V and 6 bases from J, leaving 16 bases between. In DNA, the CDR3 is TGCAGCGTTCCCGCCCAGGGAGTCGATGGCTACACCTTC. Translated: CSVPAQGVDGYTF. Based on the CDR3 plus reference TRBV29-1 and TRBJ1-2, the full variable domain is SAVISQKPSRDICQRGTSLTIQCQVDSQVTMMFWYRQQPGQSLTLIATANQGSEATYESGFVIDKFPISRPNLTFSTLTVSNMSPEDSSIYLCSVPAQGVDGYTFGSGTRLTVV.

This clonotype came up many times. The chain has TRBV4-2 and TRBJ2-4; 7 bases are shared with TRBD2. The J segment lost 2 bases and the V segment lost 0 bases, leaving 10 bases of the junction unmatched. There are 18 residues in the CDR3. The germline V gene has CDR1 LGHNA and CDR2 YNFKEQ. The CDR3 DNA follows: TGTGCCAGCAGCCAAGATCTCTCTGGCGGGGGTCCCAAAAACATTCAGTACTTC. This gives the protein CASSQDLSGGGPKNIQYF.

This clonotype was recorded many times. The chain recombines TRBV2 with TRBJ2-6; possible D gene TRBD1, 6 bases. The CDR3 has 13 residues. CDR1 SNHLY and CDR2 FYNNEI come from the germline V gene. Trimming left V 7 bases short and J 3 bases short, with 7 bases between. The CDR3 sequence: CASKGDGANVLTF. The CDR3 coding sequence is TGTGCCAGCAAGGGGGATGGGGCCAACGTCCTGACTTTC.

This clonotype was counted ten times or more. The chain has TRBV20-1 and TRBJ1-1; D is ambiguous. The CDR3 totals 12 residues. Trimming stripped 0 bases from V and 10 bases from J, with 12 bases between. The germline CDR1 and CDR2 sequences are DFQATT and SNEGSKA (reference sequence). CDR3 sequence: CSARDRAAVAFF. CDR3 nucleotide sequence: TGCAGTGCTAGAGATAGAGCAGCGGTAGCTTTCTTT.

This clonotype has ten or more counts. This chain connects TRBV9 to TRBJ2-7, with 7 bases matching TRBD1. This CDR3 has 15 residues. Trimming at V came to 0 bases and at J to 4 bases, leaving 7 bases not matched to a gene. Germline CDR1 and CDR2: SGDLS and YYNGEE. The CDR3 bases are TGTGCCAGCAGCGTAGGGGTAGGGGGCGATTACGAGCAGTACTTC. Translation: CASSVGVGGDYEQYF.

The table lists this clonotype with many counts. The V and J genes are TRBV6-5 and TRBJ1-4; 10 nucleotides agree with TRBD1. The CDR3 covers 14 residues. Germline CDR1 is MNHEY and CDR2 is SVGAGI. V lost 5 bases to trimming and J lost 8 bases; unmatched junction nucleotides: 5. In DNA form, the CDR3 reads TGTGCCAGCAGTCGGGACAGGGGTAACGAAAAACTGTTTTTT. This codes for CASSRDRGNEKLFF.

This clonotype was seen repeatedly, ten times or more. This rearrangement joins TRBV5-1 to TRBJ1-4, with TRBD1 matching over 11 bases. The CDR3 consists of 16 residues. Per germline, CDR1 SGHRS and CDR2 YFSETQ. The V segment lost 5 bases and the J segment 8 bases; nucleotides outside the gene matches: 11. CDR3 coding DNA: TGCGCCAGCAGTCTACTTCCGGGACAGGGGGAGGAAAAACTGTTTTTT. Amino acids: CASSLLPGQGEEKLFF.

This clonotype has at least ten counts. J is TRBJ1-3 and V is TRBV7-9; D possibly corresponds to TRBD1 (5 bases). This CDR3 is 15 amino acids long. Germline values: CDR1 SEHNR, CDR2 FQNEAQ (reference sequence). V lost 2 bases and J 8 bases, leaving 16 bases between the germline ends. CDR3 DNA: TGTGCCAGCAGCTTACCCGGGACCGTCGCTGACACCATATATTTT. Its protein product is CASSLPGTVADTIYF.

This clonotype came up many times. The CDR3 DNA is TGTGCCAGCAGCCAAGTCAGGGCTGGTGAAGCTTTCTTT. Translated: CASSQVRAGEAFF. The genes are TRBV3-1 and TRBJ1-1, with D possibly TRBD1 on 5 matching bases. The germline V gene has CDR1 LGHDT and CDR2 YNNKEL (reference sequence). The CDR3 is 13 residues long. The V end lost 1 base, the J end lost 7 bases, and 10 bases lay between the germline ends.

In its sample, this clonotype was seen many times. The V gene is TRBV5-1, the J gene TRBJ2-2; unclear D gene. From germline, CDR1 is SGHRS and CDR2 YFSETQ. CDR3 length: 14 residues. V was pared by 7 bases and J by 0 bases, with 10 bases between. CDR3 loop: CASGFPANTGELFF. Here the CDR3 DNA reads TGCGCCAGCGGATTCCCCGCGAACACCGGGGAGCTGTTTTTT.

This clonotype occurred many times. J is TRBJ1-1 and V is TRBV5-1; tentative D call: TRBD1 (5 bases). The CDR3 covers 14 residues. Looked up from germline, CDR1 is SGHRS and CDR2 is YFSETQ. Trimming left V 0 bases short and J 5 bases short, with 11 bases between. CDR3 DNA sequence: TGCGCCAGCAGCTTGGAACAGGTGGGGACTGAAGCTTTCTTT. It yields the protein CASSLEQVGTEAFF.

This clonotype was detected many times. The chain couples TRBV5-1 to TRBJ1-1; D possibly corresponds to TRBD1 (6 bases). CDR3 size: 14 residues. Germline CDR1 is SGHRS and CDR2 is YFSETQ. Trimming shortened V by 6 bases and J by 0 bases, and 12 bases separated the two germline ends. The CDR3 region is CASNQDSMNTEAFF. CDR3 in DNA: TGCGCCAGCAACCAGGACAGCATGAACACTGAAGCTTTCTTT.

This clonotype was seen repeatedly, ten times or more. J is TRBJ1-1 and V is TRBV20-1; D is uncertain. Per the germline V gene, CDR1 is DFQATT and CDR2 is SNEGSKA (reference sequence). V was cut by 3 bases and J by 1 base, with 6 bases left in between. The CDR3 totals 12 residues. The CDR3 bases are TGCAGTGCTAGGGAGGGGAACACTGAAGCTTTCTTT. This codes for CSAREGNTEAFF.

This clonotype was counted ten times or more. The rearrangement links TRBV10-3 to TRBJ2-5, with D possibly matching TRBD2 (5 bases). From germline, CDR1 is ENHRY and CDR2 SYGVKD. Trimming shortened V by 0 bases and J by 3 bases, and 8 bases separated the two germline ends. The CDR3 is 14 residues long. The CDR3 DNA is TGTGCCATCAGTGAGTCTGGAGCGGAAGAGACCCAGTACTTC. This gives the protein CAISESGAEETQYF.

This clonotype was seen repeatedly, ten times or more. V and J are TRBV20-1 and TRBJ1-1, with a weak D call TRBD1 (5 bases). CDR1 and CDR2 from the germline V gene are DFQATT and SNEGSKA (reference sequence). V shed 0 bases and J shed 5 bases, with 10 bases lying between them. The CDR3 extends over 13 amino acids. The CDR3 DNA reads TGCAGTGCTAGAGATTGGGGCGGTACTGAAGCTTTCTTT. Translated, it gives CSARDWGGTEAFF.

In this sample, this clonotype turned up many times. This chain connects TRBV20-1 to TRBJ1-1, with 7 bases fitting TRBD1. V shed 7 bases and J 0 bases; nucleotides not matched to a gene: 8. The CDR3 loop spans 14 amino acids. Germline values: CDR1 DFQATT, CDR2 SNEGSKA (reference sequence). CDR3 DNA sequence: TGCAGTGTAGGGAACAGGGGAGTGAACACTGAAGCTTTCTTT. It is translated as CSVGNRGVNTEAFF.

The table lists this clonotype with many counts. The chain links TRBV10-2 to TRBJ2-3; D is perhaps TRBD1 (6 bases). The CDR3 totals 14 residues. V lost 7 bases to trimming and J lost 3 bases, with 14 bases between them. Germline lookup yields CDR1 WSHSY and CDR2 SAAADI. CDR3 in amino acids: CASIRGQWTDTQYF. CDR3 in DNA: TGCGCCAGCATTCGAGGACAGTGGACAGATACGCAGTATTTT.

This clonotype has ten or more counts. The chain couples TRBV11-2 to TRBJ1-1; 9 bases are a match to TRBD1. V shed 5 bases and J 5 bases; nucleotides not matched to a gene: 6. Germline-derived CDR1 and CDR2 are SGHAT and FQNNGV. This CDR3 region has 14 residues. DNA for the CDR3: TGTGCCAGCAGCACATACAGGGGGCGAACTGAAGCTTTCTTT. Translated, it gives CASSTYRGRTEAFF. Using reference TRBV11-2 and TRBJ1-1 for the parts outside the CDR3, the full variable domain is EAGVAQSPRYKIIEKRQSVAFWCNPISGHATLYWYQQILGQGPKLLIQFQNNGVVDDSQLPKDRFSAERLKGVDSTLKIQPAKLEDSAVYLCASSTYRGRTEAFFGQGTRLTVV.

In its sample, this clonotype was seen many times. V gene TRBV5-1 combines with J gene TRBJ2-1; no clear D gene. The CDR3 loop spans 13 amino acids. Germline values: CDR1 SGHRS, CDR2 YFSETQ. The V and J ends lost 1 base and 11 bases respectively, with 13 bases between them. CDR3 nucleotide sequence: TGCGCCAGCAGCTTGTCAGGCGAGTCAAAGCAGTTCTTC. Translated: CASSLSGESKQFF.

This clonotype was seen ten or more times. V and J are TRBV5-1 and TRBJ2-2; D is possibly TRBD1 (6 bases). The CDR3 extends over 16 amino acids. CDR1 and CDR2 (germline): SGHRS, YFSETQ. The V end was cut by 0 bases, the J end by 3 bases, with 12 bases between. The CDR3: CASSLDPGVYTGELFF. DNA for the CDR3: TGCGCCAGCAGCTTGGACCCAGGGGTGTACACCGGGGAGCTGTTTTTT.

Ten or more counts support this clonotype. The V and J genes are TRBV3-1 and TRBJ2-3, with D tentatively TRBD1 (6 bases). CDR1 is LGHDT and CDR2 is YNNKEL in the germline V gene (reference sequence). V lost 6 bases and J 3 bases, leaving 16 bases between the germline ends. This CDR3 spans 15 amino acids. This chain's CDR3 is CASSPGDSGTDTQYF. CDR3 sequence (DNA): TGTGCCAGCAGTCCAGGGGATAGTGGGACAGATACGCAGTATTTT.

This clonotype showed up many times. V usage is TRBV4-1 and J usage is TRBJ2-2; D is unclear. The CDR3 consists of 14 residues. Germline loops: CDR1 MGHRA, CDR2 YSYEKL. The V end lost 1 base, the J end lost 5 bases, and 8 bases lay between the germline ends. CDR3 bases: TGCGCCAGCAGCCAAGTAACAGCTACCGGGGAGCTGTTTTTT. This gives the protein CASSQVTATGELFF.

This clonotype came up many times. This rearrangement joins TRBV10-3 to TRBJ1-1; D gene unclear. Trimming shortened V by 7 bases and J by 3 bases, and 12 bases separated the two germline ends. The CDR3 has 13 amino acids. CDR1 is ENHRY, CDR2 SYGVKD, per germline. CDR3 in amino acids: CAITVNRDTEAFF. CDR3 coding DNA: TGTGCCATCACCGTAAACCGGGACACTGAAGCTTTCTTT.

In its sample, this clonotype was seen many times. This chain connects TRBV5-1 to TRBJ2-5; weak D call: TRBD1 (5 bases). Germline lookup yields CDR1 SGHRS and CDR2 YFSETQ. Deletions cut 4 bases from V and 1 base from J, with 11 bases between. The CDR3 loop spans 14 amino acids. CDR3 nucleotides: TGCGCCAGCAGCCCCCTGGACACCCAAGAGACCCAGTACTTC. Its protein product is CASSPLDTQETQYF.

This clonotype showed up many times. V and J are TRBV5-1 and TRBJ2-5; D may be TRBD1 (5 bases). Germline V gives CDR1 SGHRS, CDR2 YFSETQ. Trimming cost V 0 bases and J 5 bases, with 14 bases left between them. The CDR3 sequence is 15 residues long. The CDR3 nucleotides are TGCGCCAGCAGCTTGGGGACATCCATAGGGGAGACCCAGTACTTC. This encodes CASSLGTSIGETQYF.

This clonotype has a count of ten or more. V usage is TRBV5-1 and J usage is TRBJ1-5; weak D call: TRBD1 (5 bases). The germline V gene encodes CDR1 SGHRS and CDR2 YFSETQ. This CDR3 is 15 amino acids long. The ends were cut back, 0 bases at V and 0 bases at J, with 7 bases in the middle. The CDR3 spells CASSLVGDSNQPQHF. CDR3 in DNA: TGCGCCAGCAGCTTGGTAGGGGATAGCAATCAGCCCCAGCATTTT.

This clonotype was counted ten times or more. The rearrangement links TRBV18 to TRBJ2-2, with 7 bases identical to TRBD1. CDR1 KGHSH and CDR2 LQKENI come from the germline V gene. CDR3 length: 15 amino acids. The V segment lost 2 bases and the J segment 7 bases; nucleotides outside the gene matches: 7. For the CDR3, the DNA is TGTGCCAGCTCACCAGTCGAGGGGGCAATCGGGGAGCTGTTTTTT. Translating gives CASSPVEGAIGELFF. Variable domain in full (rest from reference TRBV18 and TRBJ2-2): NAGVMQNPRHLVRRRGQEARLRCSPMKGHSHVYWYRQLPEEGLKFMVYLQKENIIDESGMPKERFSAEFPKEGPSILRIQQVVRGDSAAYFCASSPVEGAIGELFFGEGSRLTVL.

At least ten counts were recorded for this clonotype. The chain recombines TRBV6-6 with TRBJ2-7; TRBD1 might be the D (5 bases). The V and J ends lost 10 bases and 2 bases respectively, with 12 bases between them. This CDR3 region has 12 residues. The germline gives CDR1 MNHNY, CDR2 SVGAGI (reference sequence). The CDR3 reads CATSTGTYEQYF. The CDR3 DNA reads as TGTGCCACCTCCACAGGAACCTACGAGCAGTACTTC.

This clonotype showed up many times. V and J are TRBV5-1 and TRBJ1-6, with 7 bases aligning to TRBD1. Germline CDR1 reads SGHRS; CDR2 reads YFSETQ. CDR3 length: 14 residues. The trim removed 1 base at V and 11 bases at J, leaving 6 bases unmatched. As DNA, the CDR3 is TGCGCCAGCAGCTTGACAACAGGGGCTACACCCCTCCACTTT. Protein: CASSLTTGATPLHF.

This clonotype was counted at least ten times. V usage is TRBV9 and J usage is TRBJ1-3; D call uncertain. From germline, CDR1 is SGDLS and CDR2 YYNGEE. The CDR3 is 14 residues long. Between the trimmed V and J ends, which lost 3 bases and 3 bases, there was a span of 10 bases. CDR3 amino acids: CASSGRVVGNTIYF. DNA for the CDR3: TGTGCCAGCAGCGGAAGGGTTGTTGGAAACACCATATATTTT.